The source of this TCR beta chain is a study of shared clonotypes between healthy human individuals. Study overall: Sampling drew on donors who were a couple of women and three men aged 18 to 49.

The germline V and J ends were trimmed by 4 bases and 2 bases, with 15 bases remaining between them. Germline loops: CDR1 GTSNPN, CDR2 SVGIG (reference sequence). This CDR3 has 14 residues. Every donor was a Caucasian adult from Nashville, Tennessee. A split of CD4+ cells into CD45RA+ naive and CD45RA-negative memory subsets was performed. In the original analysis: Junction-only sequences without quality scores came from ImmunoSEQ, so filtering differed. Repertoires were generated with immunoSEQ multiplex PCR, while TCRdb's copy carries only in-frame clones and drops some. That table gives V, J and clone size, and the DNA gave D and trimming. The sample shows 2 million to 2.5 million clones, approximately 94% of them seen only once.

This receptor was identified in a young man in good health. The sequenced material came from naive CD4+ T cells sorted from blood. Subset noted: CD45RA+ positively selected. The chain recombines TRBV30 with TRBJ2-7; D is undetermined. The CDR3 DNA is TGTGCCTGGATCGGATCCCATAGGGCCTACGAGCAGTACTTC. Encoded protein: CAWIGSHRAYEQYF.